This note documents a single TCR beta chain sequence. The CDR3 is made up of 12 amino acids. Trimming shortened V by 7 bases and J by 9 bases, and 13 bases separated the two germline ends. Survey-level immunoSEQ sequencing profiled the TCR beta repertoire. Repertoires were generated with immunoSEQ multiplex PCR, while TCRdb's copy carries only in-frame clones and drops some. In the table there are around 50,000 clones, approximately 95% of which are singletons. The receptor's source is a man in his forties or fifties with rheumatoid arthritis. Sequences were obtained from PBMCs. The V call is TRBV12-3 or TRBV12-4, the J call TRBJ2-1, with D possibly being TRBD1 or TRBD2 (5 bases each). The CDR3 sequence: CASKGRYGEQFF. For the CDR3, the DNA is TGTGCCAGCAAGGGACGCTATGGTGAGCAGTTCTTC.